One sample yielded the 3 T cell receptor beta chains listed below, sequenced in a study of T-cell reconstitution after alpha-beta-depleted transplantation in children. The TCRbeta library was prepared with unique molecular identifiers. One entry per CDR3 protein, called by TCRdb with MiXCR from the PCR reads. This table holds 450,000 to 700,000 distinct CDR3 sequences, roughly a quarter found once. Here the sequenced sample was PBMCs, taken before TCRalphabeta/CD19-depleted stem cell transplant. All receptors come from a boy in the first two years of life with Wiskott-Aldrich syndrome, due to receive a stem cell transplant.

This clonotype was detected only a few times. The CDR3 nucleotides are TGTGCCAGCAGCTCTGCCCGCGGTCTGGACCACGAGCAGTACTTC. Its protein product is CASSSARGLDHEQYF. J is TRBJ2-7 and V is TRBV12-3 or TRBV12-4, with D uncertain. The CDR3 sequence is 15 residues long. Trimming left V 6 bases short and J 5 bases short, with 20 bases between.

V usage is TRBV15 and J usage is TRBJ2-1; D remains ambiguous. Germline V lookup: CDR1 LNHNV, CDR2 YYDKDF (reference sequence). This CDR3 is built from 12 residues. The V end lost 0 bases, the J end lost 11 bases, and 8 bases lay between the germline ends. The CDR3: CATSRDLPQQFF. CDR3 bases: TGTGCCACCAGCAGAGATCTTCCGCAGCAGTTCTTC. The full variable domain, with the rest looked up from reference TRBV15 and TRBJ2-1, is DAMVIQNPRYQVTQFGKPVTLSCSQTLNHNVMYWYQQKSSQAPKLLFHYYDKDFNNEADTPDNFQSRRPNTSFCFLDIRSPGLGDTAMYLCATSRDLPQQFFGPGTRLTVL.

This clonotype occurred a few times. This rearrangement joins TRBV14 to TRBJ2-1, with TRBD2 matching over 7 bases. After removal of 0 bases from V and 0 bases from J, the junction contained 2 bases not matched to a gene. Germline CDR1 and CDR2: SGHDN and FVKESK. The CDR3 loop spans 16 amino acids. The chain's CDR3 is CASSQDAGASYNEQFF. The CDR3 DNA reads as TGTGCCAGCAGCCAAGACGCGGGAGCCTCCTACAATGAGCAGTTCTTC.